This TCR beta chain was obtained from a study of shared clonotypes between healthy human individuals. Study context: The donor group consisted of a couple of women and a few men, aged 18 to 49.

TCRdb keeps only in-frame clones here, not all; method: immunoSEQ multiplex PCR. The top ten clones hold approximately 13% of a sample with about 490,000 clones, 76% of them seen once. The CDR3 has 12 amino acids. V lost 8 bases and J lost 5, with 15 bases in between. Per the germline V gene, CDR1 is GTSNPN and CDR2 is SVGIG (reference sequence). All donors were Caucasian adults living in Nashville, Tennessee. The TCR comes from a woman aged 40 to 50 in good health. Some clones in this sample may be carry-over from other donors' samples. The specimen sequenced was PBMCs. This sequence joins TRBV30 and TRBJ2-5, with D possibly being TRBD1 (6 bases). CDR3 loop: CAQDRGGETQYF. CDR3 DNA sequence: TGTGCCCAGGACAGAGGCGGGGAGACCCAGTACTTC.